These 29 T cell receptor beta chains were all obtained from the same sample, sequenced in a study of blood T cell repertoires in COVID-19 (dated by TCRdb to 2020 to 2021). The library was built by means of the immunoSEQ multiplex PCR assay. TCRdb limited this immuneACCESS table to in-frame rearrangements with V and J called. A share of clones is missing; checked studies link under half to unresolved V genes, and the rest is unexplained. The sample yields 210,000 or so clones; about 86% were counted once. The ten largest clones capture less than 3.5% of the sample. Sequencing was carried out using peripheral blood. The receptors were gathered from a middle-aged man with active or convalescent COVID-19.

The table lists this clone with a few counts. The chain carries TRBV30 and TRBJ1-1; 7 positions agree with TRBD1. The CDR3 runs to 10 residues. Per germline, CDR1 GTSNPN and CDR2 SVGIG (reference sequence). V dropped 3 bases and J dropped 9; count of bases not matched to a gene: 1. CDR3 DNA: TGTGCCTGGAGGGGACAGAAAGCTTTCTTT. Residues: CAWRGQKAFF.

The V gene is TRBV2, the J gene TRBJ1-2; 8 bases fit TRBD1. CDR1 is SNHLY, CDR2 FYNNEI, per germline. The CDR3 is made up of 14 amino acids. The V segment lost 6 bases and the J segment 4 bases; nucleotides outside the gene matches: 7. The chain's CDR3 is CASSPGQGGYGYTF. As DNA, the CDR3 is TGTGCCAGCAGCCCTGGACAGGGTGGCTATGGCTACACCTTC.

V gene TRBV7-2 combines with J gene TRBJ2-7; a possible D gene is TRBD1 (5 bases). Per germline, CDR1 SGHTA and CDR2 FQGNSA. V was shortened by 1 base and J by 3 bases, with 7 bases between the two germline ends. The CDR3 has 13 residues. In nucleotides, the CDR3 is TGTGCCAGCAGCTTAGGACAGCGCTACGAGCAGTACTTC. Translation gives CASSLGQRYEQYF.

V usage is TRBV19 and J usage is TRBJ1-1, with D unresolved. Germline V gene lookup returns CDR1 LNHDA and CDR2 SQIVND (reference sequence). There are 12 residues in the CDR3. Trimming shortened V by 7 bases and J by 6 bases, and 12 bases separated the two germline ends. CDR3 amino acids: CASNEGMAEAFF. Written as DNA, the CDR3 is TGTGCCAGTAACGAGGGAATGGCTGAAGCTTTCTTT. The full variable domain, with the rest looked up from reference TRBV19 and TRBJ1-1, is DGGITQSPKYLFRKEGQNVTLSCEQNLNHDAMYWYRQDPGQGLRLIYYSQIVNDFQKGDIAEGYSVSREKKESFPLTVTSAQKNPTAFYLCASNEGMAEAFFGQGTRLTVV.

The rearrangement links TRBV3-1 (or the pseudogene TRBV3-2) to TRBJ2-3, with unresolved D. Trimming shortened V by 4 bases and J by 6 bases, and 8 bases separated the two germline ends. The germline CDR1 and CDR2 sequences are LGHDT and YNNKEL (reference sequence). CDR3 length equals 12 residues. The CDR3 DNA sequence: TGTGCCAGCAGCCCGACACTGGATACGCAGTATTTT. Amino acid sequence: CASSPTLDTQYF.

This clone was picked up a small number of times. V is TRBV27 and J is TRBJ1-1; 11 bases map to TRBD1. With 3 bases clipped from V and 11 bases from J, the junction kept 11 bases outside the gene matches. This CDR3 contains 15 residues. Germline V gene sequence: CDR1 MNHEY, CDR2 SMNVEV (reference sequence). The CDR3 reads CASSFPGQGAEYAFF. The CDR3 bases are TGTGCCAGCAGTTTCCCCGGACAGGGGGCTGAGTATGCTTTCTTT.

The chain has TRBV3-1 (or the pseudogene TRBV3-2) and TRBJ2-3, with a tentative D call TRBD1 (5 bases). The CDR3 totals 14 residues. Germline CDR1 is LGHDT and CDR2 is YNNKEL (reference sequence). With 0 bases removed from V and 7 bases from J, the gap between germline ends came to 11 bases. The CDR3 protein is CASSQDSDTYTQYF. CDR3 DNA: TGTGCCAGCAGCCAAGATTCGGACACCTATACGCAGTATTTT.

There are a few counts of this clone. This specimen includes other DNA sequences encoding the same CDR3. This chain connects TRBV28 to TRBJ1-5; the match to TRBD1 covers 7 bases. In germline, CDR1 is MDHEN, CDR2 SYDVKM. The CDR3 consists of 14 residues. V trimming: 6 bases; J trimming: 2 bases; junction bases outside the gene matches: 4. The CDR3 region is CASSLTGGNQPQHF. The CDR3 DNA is TGTGCCAGCAGCCTTACAGGGGGCAATCAGCCCCAGCATTTT.

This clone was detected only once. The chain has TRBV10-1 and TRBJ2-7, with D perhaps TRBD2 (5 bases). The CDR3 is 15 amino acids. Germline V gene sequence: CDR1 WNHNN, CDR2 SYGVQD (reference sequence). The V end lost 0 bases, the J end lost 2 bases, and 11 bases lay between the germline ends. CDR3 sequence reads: CASSESWPGTYEQYF. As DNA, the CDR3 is TGCGCCAGCAGTGAGTCGTGGCCGGGGACCTACGAGCAGTACTTC.

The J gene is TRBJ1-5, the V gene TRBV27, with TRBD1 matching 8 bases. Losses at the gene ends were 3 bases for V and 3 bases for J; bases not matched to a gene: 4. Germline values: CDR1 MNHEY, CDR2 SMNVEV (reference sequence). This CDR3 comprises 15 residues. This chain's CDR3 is CASSFATGVNQPQHF. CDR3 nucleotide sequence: TGTGCCAGCAGTTTCGCGACAGGGGTCAATCAGCCCCAGCATTTT.

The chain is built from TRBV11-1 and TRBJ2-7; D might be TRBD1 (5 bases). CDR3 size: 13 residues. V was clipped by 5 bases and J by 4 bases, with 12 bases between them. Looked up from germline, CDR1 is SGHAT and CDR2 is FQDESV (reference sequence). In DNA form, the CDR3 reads TGTGCCAGCAGCCGAATCGACAGTTACGAGCAGTACTTC. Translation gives CASSRIDSYEQYF.

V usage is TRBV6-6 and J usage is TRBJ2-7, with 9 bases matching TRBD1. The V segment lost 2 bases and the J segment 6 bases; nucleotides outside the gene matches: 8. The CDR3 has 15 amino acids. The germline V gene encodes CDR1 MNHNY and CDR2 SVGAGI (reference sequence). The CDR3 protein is CASSYPGTGTSEQYF. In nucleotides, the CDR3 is TGTGCCAGCAGTTACCCCGGGACAGGGACCTCCGAGCAGTACTTC.

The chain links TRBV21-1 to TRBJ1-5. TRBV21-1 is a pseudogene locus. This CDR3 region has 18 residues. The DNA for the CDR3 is TGTGCCAGCAGCAAAGGAGGGCCGGGAGGTTATAGCAATCAGCCCCAGCATTTT. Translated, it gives CASSKGGPGGYSNQPQHF.

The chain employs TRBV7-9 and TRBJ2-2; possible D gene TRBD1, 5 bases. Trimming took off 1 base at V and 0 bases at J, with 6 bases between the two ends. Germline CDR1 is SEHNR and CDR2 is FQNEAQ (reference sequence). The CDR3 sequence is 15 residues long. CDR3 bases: TGTGCCAGCAGCTTAGAGGGGACGAACACCGGGGAGCTGTTTTTT. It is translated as CASSLEGTNTGELFF.

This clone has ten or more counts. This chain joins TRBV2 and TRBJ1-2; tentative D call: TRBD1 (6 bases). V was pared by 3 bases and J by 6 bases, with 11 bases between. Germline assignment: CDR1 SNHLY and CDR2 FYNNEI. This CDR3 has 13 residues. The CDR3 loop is CASSDQGIDGYTF. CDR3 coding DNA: TGTGCCAGCAGTGACCAGGGGATCGATGGCTACACCTTC.

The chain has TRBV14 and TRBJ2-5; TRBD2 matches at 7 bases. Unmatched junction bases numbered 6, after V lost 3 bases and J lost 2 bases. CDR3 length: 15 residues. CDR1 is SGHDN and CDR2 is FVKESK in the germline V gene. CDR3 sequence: CASSQRGGGQETQYF. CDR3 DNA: TGTGCCAGCAGCCAGAGGGGCGGGGGACAAGAGACCCAGTACTTC.

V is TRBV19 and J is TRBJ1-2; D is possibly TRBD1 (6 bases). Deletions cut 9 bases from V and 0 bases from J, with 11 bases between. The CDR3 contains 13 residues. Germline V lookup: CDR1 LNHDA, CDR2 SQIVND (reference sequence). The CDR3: CASRDKPNYGYTF. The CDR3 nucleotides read TGTGCCAGCCGGGACAAACCTAACTATGGCTACACCTTC.

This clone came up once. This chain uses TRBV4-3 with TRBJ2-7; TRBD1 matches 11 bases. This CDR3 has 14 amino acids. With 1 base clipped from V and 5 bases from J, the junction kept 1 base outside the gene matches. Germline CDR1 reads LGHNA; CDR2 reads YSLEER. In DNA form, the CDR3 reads TGCGCCAGCAGCCAAGGGACAGGGGGCGACGAGCAGTACTTC. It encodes CASSQGTGGDEQYF.

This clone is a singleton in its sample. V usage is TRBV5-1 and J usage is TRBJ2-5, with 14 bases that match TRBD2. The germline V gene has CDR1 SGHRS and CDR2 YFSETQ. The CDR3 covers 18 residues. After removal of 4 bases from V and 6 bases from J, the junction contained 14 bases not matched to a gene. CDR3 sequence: CASSLSGTSGSGEKTQYF. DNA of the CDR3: TGCGCCAGCAGCCTTTCCGGGACTAGCGGGAGCGGAGAAAAGACCCAGTACTTC.

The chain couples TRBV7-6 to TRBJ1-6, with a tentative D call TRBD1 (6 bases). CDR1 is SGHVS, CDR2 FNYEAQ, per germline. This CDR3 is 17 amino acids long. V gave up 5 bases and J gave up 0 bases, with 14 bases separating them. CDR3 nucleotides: TGTGCCAGCAGCCCTTTGGGGGCCGCCTCCTATAATTCACCCCTCCACTTT. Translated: CASSPLGAASYNSPLHF. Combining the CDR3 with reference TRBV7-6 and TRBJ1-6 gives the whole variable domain GAGVSQSPRYKVTKRGQDVALRCDPISGHVSLYWYRQALGQGPEFLTYFNYEAQQDKSGLPNDRFSAERPEGSISTLTIQRTEQRDSAMYRCASSPLGAASYNSPLHFGNGTRLTVT.

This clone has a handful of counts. This CDR3 is CASSFTGTVGNTIYF. The CDR3 DNA reads as TGTGCCAGCAGCTTTACCGGGACAGTCGGAAACACCATATATTTT. The rearrangement joins TRBV7-2 to TRBJ1-3; 7 positions match TRBD1. Germline loops: CDR1 SGHTA, CDR2 FQGNSA. V lost 3 bases to trimming and J lost 4 bases; unmatched junction nucleotides: 6. This CDR3 comprises 15 residues.

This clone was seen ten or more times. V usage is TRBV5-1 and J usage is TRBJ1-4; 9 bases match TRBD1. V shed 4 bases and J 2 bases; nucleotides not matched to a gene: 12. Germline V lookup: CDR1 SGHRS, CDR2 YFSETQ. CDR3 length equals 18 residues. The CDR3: CASSRGQGQGFTNEKLFF. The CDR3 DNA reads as TGCGCCAGCAGCCGAGGTCAGGGACAGGGATTTACTAATGAAAAACTGTTTTTT.

The CDR3 spells CASSLPGSTEAFF. The CDR3 nucleotides read TGTGCCAGCAGTCTCCCGGGGAGCACTGAAGCTTTCTTT. The chain recombines TRBV5-6 with TRBJ1-1; D not resolved. CDR1 and CDR2 from the germline V gene are SGHDT and YYEEEE. V lost 5 bases and J lost 4, with 12 bases in between. The CDR3 has 13 residues.

The CDR3 region has the DNA TGTGCCAGCAGCCTTTACGGACAGGGGGGCTATGGCTACACCTTC. Protein: CASSLYGQGGYGYTF. The chain has TRBV6-5 and TRBJ1-2, with 10 bases aligning to TRBD1. The V gene's germline CDR1 is MNHEY and CDR2 SVGAGI. J was trimmed by 4 bases and V by 6 bases; bases with no gene match: 8. The CDR3 is 15 residues long.

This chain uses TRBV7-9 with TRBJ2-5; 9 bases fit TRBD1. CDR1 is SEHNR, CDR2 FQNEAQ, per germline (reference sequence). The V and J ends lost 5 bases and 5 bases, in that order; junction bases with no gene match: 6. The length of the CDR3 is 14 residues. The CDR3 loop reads CASSPGQGGETQYF. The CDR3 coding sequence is TGTGCCAGCAGCCCGGGACAGGGAGGGGAGACCCAGTACTTC.

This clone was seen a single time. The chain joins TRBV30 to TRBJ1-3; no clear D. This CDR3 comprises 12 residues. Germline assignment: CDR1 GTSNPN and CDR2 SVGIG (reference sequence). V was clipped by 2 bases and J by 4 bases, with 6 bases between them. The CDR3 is CAWSPTGNTIYF. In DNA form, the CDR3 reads TGTGCCTGGAGTCCCACAGGAAACACCATATATTTT. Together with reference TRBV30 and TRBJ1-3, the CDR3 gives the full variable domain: SQTIHQWPATLVQPVGSPLSLECTVEGTSNPNLYWYRQAAGRGLQLLFYSVGIGQISSEVPQNLSASRPQDRQFILSSKKLLLSDSGFYLCAWSPTGNTIYFGEGSWLTVV.

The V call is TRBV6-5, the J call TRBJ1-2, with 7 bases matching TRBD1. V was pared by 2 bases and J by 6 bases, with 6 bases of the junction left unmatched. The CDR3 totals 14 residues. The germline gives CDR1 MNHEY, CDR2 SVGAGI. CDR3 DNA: TGTGCCAGCAGTTACGAGGGGGCGAACAATGGCTACACCTTC. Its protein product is CASSYEGANNGYTF.

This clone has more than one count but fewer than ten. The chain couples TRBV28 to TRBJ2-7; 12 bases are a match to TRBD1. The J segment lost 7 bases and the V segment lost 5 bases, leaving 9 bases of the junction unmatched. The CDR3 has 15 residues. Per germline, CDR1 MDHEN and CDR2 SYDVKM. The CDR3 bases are TGTGCCAGCAGTCCCTCGGGACAGGGGGCGAGAGAGCAGTACTTC. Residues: CASSPSGQGAREQYF.

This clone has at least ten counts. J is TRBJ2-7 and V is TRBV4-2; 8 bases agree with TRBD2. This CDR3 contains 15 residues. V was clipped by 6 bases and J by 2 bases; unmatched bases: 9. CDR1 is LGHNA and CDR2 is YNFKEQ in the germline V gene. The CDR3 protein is CASRQLAESTYEQYF. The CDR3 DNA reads TGTGCCAGCAGGCAACTAGCGGAATCTACCTACGAGCAGTACTTC.